This paragraph covers one T cell receptor (beta chain) sequence. This sample also contains other DNA sequences that code for the same CDR3. CDR1 and CDR2 from the germline V gene are LGHNA and YSLEER. J was trimmed by 3 bases and V by 3 bases; bases with no gene match: 3. The CDR3 extends over 15 amino acids. The table came from immunoSEQ multiplex PCR; TCRdb's copy has only in-frame clones and leaves some out. The repertoire consists of millions of clones, with roughly 94% occurring once and the leading ten covering around 0.13%. This specimen comes from a study of shared clonotypes between healthy human individuals.

This chain links TRBV4-3 with TRBJ2-3, with TRBD1 matching 10 bases. The TCR comes from a man aged 18 to 30 in good health. The sequencing input was naive CD4+ T cells sorted from blood. Subset given: CD45RA+ positively selected. In DNA, the CDR3 is TGCGCCAGCAGCCATGGACAGGGGGGTACAGATACGCAGTATTTT. It encodes CASSHGQGGTDTQYF.